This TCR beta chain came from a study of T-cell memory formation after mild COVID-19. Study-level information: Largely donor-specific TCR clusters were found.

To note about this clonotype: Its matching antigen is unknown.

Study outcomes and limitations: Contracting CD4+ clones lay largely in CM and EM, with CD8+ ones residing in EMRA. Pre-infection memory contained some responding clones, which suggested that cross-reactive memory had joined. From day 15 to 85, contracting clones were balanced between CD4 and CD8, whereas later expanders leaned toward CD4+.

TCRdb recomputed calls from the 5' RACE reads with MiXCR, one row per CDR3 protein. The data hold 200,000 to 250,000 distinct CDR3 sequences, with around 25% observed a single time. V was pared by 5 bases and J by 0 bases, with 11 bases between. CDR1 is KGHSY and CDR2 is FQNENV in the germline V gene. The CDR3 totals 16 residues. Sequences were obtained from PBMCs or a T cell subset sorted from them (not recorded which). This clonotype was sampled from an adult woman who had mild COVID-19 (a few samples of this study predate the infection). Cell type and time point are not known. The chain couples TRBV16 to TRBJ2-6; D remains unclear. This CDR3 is CASSLNWVSGANVLTF. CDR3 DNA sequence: TGTGCCAGCAGCTTAAATTGGGTCTCTGGGGCCAACGTCCTGACTTTC.